This T cell receptor beta chain was recorded in a study of immune heterogeneity within non-small cell lung tumors. With regard to this clonotype: The antigen is not known.

Samples each supplied around 630 ng of bulk tumor genomic DNA as template. The authors collected several far-apart biopsies from each primary tumor during surgery. Their non-small cell lung cancer was newly diagnosed and untreated, and the patients underwent curative surgery. Multiplex PCR relied on 32 V and 13 J primers to amplify TCR beta CDR3. Each CDR3 protein gets one entry after TCRdb re-called the multiplex PCR reads with MiXCR. The table has 1,800 or so distinct CDR3 sequences, 48% seen once. The germline CDR1 and CDR2 sequences are MNHEY and SMNVEV (reference sequence). V was cut by 5 bases and J by 4 bases, with 18 bases left in between. The CDR3 runs to 16 residues. Study-level points and caveats: Identical dominant CDR3 beta clonotypes showed recurrence across tumor sites within a patient, and site-unique high-frequency clones were also present. Local clonality of T cells correlated moderately yet significantly with local tumor mutational burden (R roughly 0.33). Comparison across individual patients showed largely distinct high-frequency T-cell receptor beta clonotypes.

The sequence was obtained from a man in his 60s with non-small cell lung cancer. The gene calls are TRBV27 and TRBJ2-1, with D perhaps TRBD2 (6 bases). Sequencing was carried out using lung tumor tissue. CDR3 DNA: TGTGCCAGCAGTATAATAGCGGAGTTTCGGTACAATGAGCAGTTCTTC. This codes for CASSIIAEFRYNEQFF.